The clone carrying this T cell receptor (beta chain) rates as medium-sized. The target antigen is unknown. The record originates from a study of early T cells in non-severe SARS-CoV-2 infection. Study background: Sequencing targeted bulk RNA from unsorted whole blood, leaving chains unpaired.

Findings of the study overall: Clonotype matching in VDJdb favored anti-spike CD8 responses and did not capture private and CD4 specificities.

Individual cDNA molecules received unique molecular identifiers. TCRdb redid the calling of the 5' RACE reads with MiXCR, one entry per CDR3 protein. The repertoire consists of tens of thousands of distinct CDR3 sequences, with less than 6% occurring once and the leading ten covering 4% to 4.5%. Per the germline V gene, CDR1 is DFQATT and CDR2 is SNEGSKA (reference sequence). V was trimmed by 1 base and J by 5 bases, leaving 12 bases between them. This CDR3 has 13 amino acids. The sample was whole blood, taken at baseline. This TCR came from an adult who was a healthcare worker with PCR-confirmed SARS-CoV-2 infection or an uninfected control (not recorded which). V gene TRBV20-1 combines with J gene TRBJ2-7; D is unresolved. CDR3 region: CSARGEGHNEQYF. In nucleotides, the CDR3 is TGCAGTGCTAGAGGTGAAGGGCACAACGAGCAGTACTTC.